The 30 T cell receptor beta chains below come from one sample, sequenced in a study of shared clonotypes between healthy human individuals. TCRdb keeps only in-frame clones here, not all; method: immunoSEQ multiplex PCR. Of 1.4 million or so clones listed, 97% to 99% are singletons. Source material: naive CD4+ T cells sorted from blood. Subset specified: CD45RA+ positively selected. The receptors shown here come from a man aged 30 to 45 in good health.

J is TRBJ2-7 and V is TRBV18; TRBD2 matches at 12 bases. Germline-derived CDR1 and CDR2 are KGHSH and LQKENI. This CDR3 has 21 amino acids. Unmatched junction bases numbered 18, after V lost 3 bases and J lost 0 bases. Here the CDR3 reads CASSPPLPGLAGYTSSYEQYF. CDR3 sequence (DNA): TGTGCCAGCTCACCCCCACTCCCGGGACTAGCGGGCTATACAAGCTCCTACGAGCAGTACTTC.

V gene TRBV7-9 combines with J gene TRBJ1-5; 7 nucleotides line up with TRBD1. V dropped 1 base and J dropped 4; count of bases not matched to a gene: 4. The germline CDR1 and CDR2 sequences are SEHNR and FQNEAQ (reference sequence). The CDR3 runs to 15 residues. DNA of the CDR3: TGTGCCAGCAGCTTAGAGGGGGCGGGTAATCAGCCCCAGCATTTT. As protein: CASSLEGAGNQPQHF.

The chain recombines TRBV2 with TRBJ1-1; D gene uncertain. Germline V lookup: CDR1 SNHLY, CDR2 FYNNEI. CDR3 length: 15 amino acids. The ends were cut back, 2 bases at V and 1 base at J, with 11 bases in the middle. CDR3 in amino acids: CASSEYGPANTEAFF. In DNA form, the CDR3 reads TGTGCCAGCAGTGAATATGGGCCGGCGAACACTGAAGCTTTCTTT.

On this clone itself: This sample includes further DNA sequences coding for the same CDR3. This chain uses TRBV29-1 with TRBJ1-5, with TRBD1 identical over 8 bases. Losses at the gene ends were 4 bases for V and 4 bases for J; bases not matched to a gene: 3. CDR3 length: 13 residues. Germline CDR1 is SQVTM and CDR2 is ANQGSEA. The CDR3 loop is CSVADRGNQPQHF. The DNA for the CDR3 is TGCAGCGTTGCCGACAGGGGAAATCAGCCCCAGCATTTT.

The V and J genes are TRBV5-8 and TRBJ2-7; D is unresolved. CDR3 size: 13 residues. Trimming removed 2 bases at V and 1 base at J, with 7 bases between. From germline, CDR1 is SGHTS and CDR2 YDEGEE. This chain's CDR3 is CASSFYLSYEQYF. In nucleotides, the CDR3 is TGTGCCAGCAGCTTCTATTTGTCCTACGAGCAGTACTTC.

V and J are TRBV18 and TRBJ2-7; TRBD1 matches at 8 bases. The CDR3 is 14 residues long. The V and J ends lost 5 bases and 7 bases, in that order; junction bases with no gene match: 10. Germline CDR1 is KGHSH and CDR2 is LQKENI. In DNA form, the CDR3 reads TGTGCCAGCTCAGGCGCCGGACAGGGAGATGAGCAGTACTTC. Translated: CASSGAGQGDEQYF.

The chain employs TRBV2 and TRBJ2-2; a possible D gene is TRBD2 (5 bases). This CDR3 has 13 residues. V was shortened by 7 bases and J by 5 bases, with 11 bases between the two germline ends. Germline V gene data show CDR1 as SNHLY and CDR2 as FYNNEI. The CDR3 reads CASTRRGTGELFF. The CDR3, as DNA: TGTGCCAGCACTCGACGGGGAACCGGGGAGCTGTTTTTT.

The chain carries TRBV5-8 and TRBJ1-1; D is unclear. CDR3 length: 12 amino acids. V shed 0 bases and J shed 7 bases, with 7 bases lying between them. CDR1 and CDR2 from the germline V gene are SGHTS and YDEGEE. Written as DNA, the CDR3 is TGTGCCAGCAGCTTGGTGGGGATTGAAGCTTTCTTT. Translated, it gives CASSLVGIEAFF.

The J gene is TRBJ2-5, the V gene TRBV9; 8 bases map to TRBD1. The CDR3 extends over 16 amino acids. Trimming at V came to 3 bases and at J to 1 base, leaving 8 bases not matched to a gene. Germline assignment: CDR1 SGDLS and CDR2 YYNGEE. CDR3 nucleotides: TGTGCCAGCAGCGAGAGTGTGGGACAGGCCCAAGAGACCCAGTACTTC. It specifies CASSESVGQAQETQYF. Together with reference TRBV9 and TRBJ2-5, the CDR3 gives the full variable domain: DSGVTQTPKHLITATGQRVTLRCSPRSGDLSVYWYQQSLDQGLQFLIQYYNGEERAKGNILERFSAQQFPDLHSELNLSSLELGDSALYFCASSESVGQAQETQYFGPGTRLLVL.

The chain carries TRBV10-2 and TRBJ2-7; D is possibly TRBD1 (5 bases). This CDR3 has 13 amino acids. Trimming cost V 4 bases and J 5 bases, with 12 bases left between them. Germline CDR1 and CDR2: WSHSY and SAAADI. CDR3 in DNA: TGCGCCAGCAGTGGCCAGGGAAGGAACGAGCAGTACTTC. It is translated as CASSGQGRNEQYF.

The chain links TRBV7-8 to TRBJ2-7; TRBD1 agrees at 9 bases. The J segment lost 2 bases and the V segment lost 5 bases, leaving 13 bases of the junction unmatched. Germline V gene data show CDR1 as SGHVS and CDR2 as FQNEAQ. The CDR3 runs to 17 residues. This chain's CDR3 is CASSLRHPGQGTYEQYF. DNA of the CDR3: TGTGCCAGCAGCCTGCGGCACCCGGGACAGGGAACCTACGAGCAGTACTTC.

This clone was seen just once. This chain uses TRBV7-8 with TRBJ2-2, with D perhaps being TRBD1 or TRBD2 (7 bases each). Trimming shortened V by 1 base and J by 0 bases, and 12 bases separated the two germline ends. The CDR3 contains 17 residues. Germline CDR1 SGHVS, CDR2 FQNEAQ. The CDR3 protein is CASSLVPGGANTGELFF. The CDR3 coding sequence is TGTGCCAGCAGCTTAGTACCAGGGGGGGCGAACACCGGGGAGCTGTTTTTT.

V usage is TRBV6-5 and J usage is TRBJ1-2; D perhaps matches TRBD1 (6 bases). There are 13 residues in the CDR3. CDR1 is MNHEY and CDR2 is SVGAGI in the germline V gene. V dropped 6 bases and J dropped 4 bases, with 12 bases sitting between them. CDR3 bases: TGTGCCAGCAGCCAACAGGGTTCCTATGGCTACACCTTC. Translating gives CASSQQGSYGYTF.

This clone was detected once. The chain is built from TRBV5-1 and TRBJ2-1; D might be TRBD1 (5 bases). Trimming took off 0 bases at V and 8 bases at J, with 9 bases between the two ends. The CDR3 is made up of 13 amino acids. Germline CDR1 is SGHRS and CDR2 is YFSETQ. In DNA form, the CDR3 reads TGCGCCAGCAGCTTGGGCAGGGCCGATGAGCAGTTCTTC. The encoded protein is CASSLGRADEQFF.

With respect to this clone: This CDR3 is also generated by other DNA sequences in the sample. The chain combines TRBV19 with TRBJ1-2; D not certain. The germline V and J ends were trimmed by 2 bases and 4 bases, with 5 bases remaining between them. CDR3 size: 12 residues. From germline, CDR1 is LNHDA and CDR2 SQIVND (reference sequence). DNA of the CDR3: TGTGCCAGTAGTATATCTGGCTATGGCTACACCTTC. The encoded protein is CASSISGYGYTF. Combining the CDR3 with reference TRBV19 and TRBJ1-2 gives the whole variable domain DGGITQSPKYLFRKEGQNVTLSCEQNLNHDAMYWYRQDPGQGLRLIYYSQIVNDFQKGDIAEGYSVSREKKESFPLTVTSAQKNPTAFYLCASSISGYGYTFGSGTRLTVV.

The CDR3 here is CASSLATEYEQYF. The CDR3 DNA reads as TGTGCCAGCAGCTTAGCGACGGAATACGAGCAGTACTTC. The rearrangement links TRBV7-2 to TRBJ2-7; D is unclear. CDR1 and CDR2 (germline): SGHTA, FQGNSA. V was cut by 0 bases and J by 4 bases, with 7 bases left in between. The CDR3 extends over 13 amino acids.

In DNA, the CDR3 is TGTGCCAGCAGAGGGACAGGGGAGACCTACGAGCAGTACTTC. Its protein is CASRGTGETYEQYF. This chain links TRBV28 with TRBJ2-7; TRBD1 matches 10 bases. The CDR3 contains 14 residues. Germline loops: CDR1 MDHEN, CDR2 SYDVKM. V lost 6 bases to trimming and J lost 2 bases; unmatched junction nucleotides: 4.

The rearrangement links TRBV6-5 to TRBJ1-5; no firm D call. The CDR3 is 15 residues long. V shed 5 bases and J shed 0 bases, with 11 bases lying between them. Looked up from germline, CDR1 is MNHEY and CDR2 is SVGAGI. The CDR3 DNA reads TGTGCCAGCAGTCAGTCGATTTATAGCAATCAGCCCCAGCATTTT. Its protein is CASSQSIYSNQPQHF.

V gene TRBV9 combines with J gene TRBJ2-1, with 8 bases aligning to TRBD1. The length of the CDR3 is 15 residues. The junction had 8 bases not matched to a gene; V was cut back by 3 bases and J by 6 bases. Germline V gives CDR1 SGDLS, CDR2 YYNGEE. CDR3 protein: CASSAPGQVFNEQFF. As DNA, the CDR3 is TGTGCCAGCAGCGCACCGGGACAGGTATTCAATGAGCAGTTCTTC.

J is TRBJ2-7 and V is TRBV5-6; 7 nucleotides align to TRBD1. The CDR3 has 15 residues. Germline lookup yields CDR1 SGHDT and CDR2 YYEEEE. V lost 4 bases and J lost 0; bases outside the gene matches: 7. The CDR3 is CASSLGTVTSYEQYF. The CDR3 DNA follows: TGTGCCAGCAGCCTAGGGACAGTAACCTCCTACGAGCAGTACTTC.

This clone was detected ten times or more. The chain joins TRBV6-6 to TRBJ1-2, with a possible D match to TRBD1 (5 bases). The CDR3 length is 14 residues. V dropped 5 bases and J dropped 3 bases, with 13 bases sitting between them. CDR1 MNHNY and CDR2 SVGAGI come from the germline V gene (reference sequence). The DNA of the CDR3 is TGTGCCAGCAGTCCCAATTTGGGGGACTATGGCTACACCTTC. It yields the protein CASSPNLGDYGYTF.

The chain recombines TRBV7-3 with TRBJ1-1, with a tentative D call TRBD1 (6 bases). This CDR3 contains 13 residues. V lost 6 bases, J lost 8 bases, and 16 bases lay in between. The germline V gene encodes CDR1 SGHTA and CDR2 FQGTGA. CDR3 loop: CASSINTGTEAFF. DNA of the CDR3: TGTGCCAGCAGTATAAATACCGGGACAGAAGCTTTCTTT.

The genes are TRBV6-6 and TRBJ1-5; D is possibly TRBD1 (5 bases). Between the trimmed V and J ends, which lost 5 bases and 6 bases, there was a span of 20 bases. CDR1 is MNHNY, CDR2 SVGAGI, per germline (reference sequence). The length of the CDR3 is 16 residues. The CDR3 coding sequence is TGTGCCAGCAGTCCCTCCGGAGGCGGGGGTTTTCAGCCCCAGCATTTT. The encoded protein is CASSPSGGGGFQPQHF.

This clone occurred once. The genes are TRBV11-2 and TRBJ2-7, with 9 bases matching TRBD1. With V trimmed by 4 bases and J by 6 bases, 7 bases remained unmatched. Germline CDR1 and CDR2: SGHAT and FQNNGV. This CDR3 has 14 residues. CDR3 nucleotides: TGTGCCAGCAGCTGGGGACAGGGTTTGATCGAGCAGTACTTC. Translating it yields CASSWGQGLIEQYF.

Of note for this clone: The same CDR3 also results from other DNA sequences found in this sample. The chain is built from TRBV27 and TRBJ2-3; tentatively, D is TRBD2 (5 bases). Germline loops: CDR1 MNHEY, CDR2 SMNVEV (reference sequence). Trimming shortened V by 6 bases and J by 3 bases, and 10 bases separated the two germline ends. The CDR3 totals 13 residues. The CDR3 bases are TGTGCCAGCAGGAGACCGGGAACAGATACGCAGTATTTT. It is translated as CASRRPGTDTQYF.

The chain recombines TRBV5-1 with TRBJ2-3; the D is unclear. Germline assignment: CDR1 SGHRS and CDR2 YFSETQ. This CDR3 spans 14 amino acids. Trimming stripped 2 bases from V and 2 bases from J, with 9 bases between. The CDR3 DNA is TGCGCCAGCAGCTTTCCCGGAAACACAGATACGCAGTATTTT. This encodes CASSFPGNTDTQYF.

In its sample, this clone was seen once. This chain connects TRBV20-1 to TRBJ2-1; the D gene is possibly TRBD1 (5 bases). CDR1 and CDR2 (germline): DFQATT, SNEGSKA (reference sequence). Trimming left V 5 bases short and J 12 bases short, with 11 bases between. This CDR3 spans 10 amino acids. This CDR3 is CSASGFPQFF. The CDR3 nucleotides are TGCAGTGCTTCAGGGTTTCCGCAGTTCTTC.

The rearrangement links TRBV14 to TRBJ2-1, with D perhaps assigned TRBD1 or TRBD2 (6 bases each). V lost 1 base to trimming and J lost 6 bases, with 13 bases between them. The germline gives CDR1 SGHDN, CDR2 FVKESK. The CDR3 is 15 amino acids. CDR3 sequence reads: CASSQGQEGSNEQFF. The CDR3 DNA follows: TGTGCCAGCAGCCAAGGACAGGAGGGATCCAATGAGCAGTTCTTC.

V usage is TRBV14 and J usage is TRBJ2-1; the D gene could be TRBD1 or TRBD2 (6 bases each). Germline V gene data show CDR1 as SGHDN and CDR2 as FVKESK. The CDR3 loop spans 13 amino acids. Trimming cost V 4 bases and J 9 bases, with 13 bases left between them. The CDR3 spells CASSPLGGSEQFF. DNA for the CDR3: TGTGCCAGCAGCCCACTAGGGGGGAGTGAGCAGTTCTTC.

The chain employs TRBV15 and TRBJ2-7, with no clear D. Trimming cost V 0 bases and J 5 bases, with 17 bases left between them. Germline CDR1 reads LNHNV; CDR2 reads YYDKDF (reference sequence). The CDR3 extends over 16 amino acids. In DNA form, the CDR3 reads TGTGCCACCAGCAGAGAACAGCTCCCGAAGGGCCACGAGCAGTACTTC. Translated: CATSREQLPKGHEQYF.